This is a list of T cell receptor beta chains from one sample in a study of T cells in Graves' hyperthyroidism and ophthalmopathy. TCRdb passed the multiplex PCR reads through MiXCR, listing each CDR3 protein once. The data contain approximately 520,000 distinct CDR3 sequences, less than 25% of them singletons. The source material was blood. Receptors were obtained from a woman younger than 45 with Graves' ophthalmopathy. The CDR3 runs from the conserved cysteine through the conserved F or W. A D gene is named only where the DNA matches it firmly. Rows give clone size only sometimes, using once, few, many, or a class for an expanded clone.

CDR3 DNA: TGTGCCAGCAGTATCCCCGGGGCTGATGGCTACACCTTC
CDR3 protein: CASSIPGADGYTF
clone size: -
D gene: -
CDR3 length: 13
V gene: TRBV9
J gene: TRBJ1-2

CDR3 DNA: TGTGCCAGCAGTTGGGAAAGCGGGGGCGACGAGCAGTACTTC
CDR3 protein: CASSWESGGDEQYF
clone size: many
D gene: TRBD2
CDR3 length: 14
V gene: TRBV2
J gene: TRBJ2-7

CDR3 DNA: TGTGCCACCAGGGGGGCGACTAGTCGAACAGATACGCAGTATTTT
CDR3 protein: CATRGATSRTDTQYF
clone size: -
D gene: -
CDR3 length: 15
V gene: TRBV10-3
J gene: TRBJ2-3

CDR3 DNA: TGTGCCAGCAGTTTATGGGGGGGACCCTACGAGCAGTACTTC
CDR3 protein: CASSLWGGPYEQYF
clone size: many
D gene: TRBD2
CDR3 length: 14
V gene: TRBV12-3/TRBV12-4
J gene: TRBJ2-7

CDR3 DNA: TGTGCCAGCATACCCGGGACAGCGAACACTGAAGCTTTCTTT
CDR3 protein: CASIPGTANTEAFF
clone size: few
D gene: TRBD1
CDR3 length: 14
V gene: TRBV12-3/TRBV12-4
J gene: TRBJ1-1

CDR3 DNA: TGTGCCTATCGACACAGGGGGACTGAGCCCCAGCATTTT
CDR3 protein: CAYRHRGTEPQHF
clone size: -
D gene: TRBD1
CDR3 length: 13
V gene: TRBV30
J gene: TRBJ1-5

CDR3 DNA: TGCAGTGCTAGAGGCGGCAGCGAGGGTCATGAGCAGTTCTTC
CDR3 protein: CSARGGSEGHEQFF
clone size: -
D gene: -
CDR3 length: 14
V gene: TRBV20-1
J gene: TRBJ2-1

CDR3 DNA: TGTGCCAGCAGTTACTCGGAGTGGGAAAATCAGCCCCAGCATTTT
CDR3 protein: CASSYSEWENQPQHF
clone size: few
D gene: -
CDR3 length: 15
V gene: TRBV6-2/TRBV6-3
J gene: TRBJ1-5

CDR3 DNA: TGTGCCAGTACTTATTTGAGGGTTGACACTGAAGCTTTCTTT
CDR3 protein: CASTYLRVDTEAFF
clone size: -
D gene: -
CDR3 length: 14
V gene: TRBV12-3/TRBV12-4
J gene: TRBJ1-1

CDR3 DNA: TGTGCCAGCAACAAGGGACAGGTGGAGGAGACCCAGTACTTC
CDR3 protein: CASNKGQVEETQYF
clone size: many
D gene: TRBD1
CDR3 length: 14
V gene: TRBV6-1
J gene: TRBJ2-5

CDR3 DNA: TGTGCCAGTAGTATAGGGGCGCGGAACATTCAGTACTTC
CDR3 protein: CASSIGARNIQYF
clone size: many
D gene: -
CDR3 length: 13
V gene: TRBV19
J gene: TRBJ2-4

CDR3 DNA: TGCAGTGCTAGTTTCGGGGGAAGCTCTGGAAACACCATATATTTT
CDR3 protein: CSASFGGSSGNTIYF
clone size: few
D gene: -
CDR3 length: 15
V gene: TRBV20-1
J gene: TRBJ1-3

CDR3 DNA: TGTGCCTGGACTGCCCAAACGGGGGGTGGCTCACCCCTCCACTTT
CDR3 protein: CAWTAQTGGGSPLHF
clone size: -
D gene: -
CDR3 length: 15
V gene: TRBV30
J gene: TRBJ1-6

CDR3 DNA: TGTGCCAGCAGCGTAGACACCTACTATGGCTACACCTTC
CDR3 protein: CASSVDTYYGYTF
clone size: few
D gene: -
CDR3 length: 13
V gene: TRBV9
J gene: TRBJ1-2

CDR3 DNA: TGTGCCATCAGTGAGTCCAGCAACCACGGAGGAAACATTCAGTACTTC
CDR3 protein: CAISESSNHGGNIQYF
clone size: many
D gene: -
CDR3 length: 16
V gene: TRBV10-3
J gene: TRBJ2-4

CDR3 DNA: TGCGCCAGCAGCATAAACAGGGGAGACGACGAGCAGTACTTC
CDR3 protein: CASSINRGDDEQYF
clone size: many
D gene: TRBD1
CDR3 length: 14
V gene: TRBV5-1
J gene: TRBJ2-7

CDR3 DNA: TGCAGCGTTGAGGGGCCTAGACTAGCGGGGCAACCCTACGAGCAGTACTTC
CDR3 protein: CSVEGPRLAGQPYEQYF
clone size: many
D gene: TRBD2
CDR3 length: 17
V gene: TRBV29-1
J gene: TRBJ2-7

CDR3 DNA: TGTGCCAGCAGTGGACAGGGGGTTGGGTACGAGCAGTACTTC
CDR3 protein: CASSGQGVGYEQYF
clone size: -
D gene: TRBD1
CDR3 length: 14
V gene: TRBV12-3/TRBV12-4
J gene: TRBJ2-7

CDR3 DNA: TGTGCCAGCAGTTTAGCGTGGGCAGGAGAAGCTTTCTTT
CDR3 protein: CASSLAWAGEAFF
clone size: -
D gene: -
CDR3 length: 13
V gene: TRBV12-3/TRBV12-4
J gene: TRBJ1-1

CDR3 DNA: TGTGCCAGCGGTGCGGCCCGGGACTACGAGCAGTACTTC
CDR3 protein: CASGAARDYEQYF
clone size: -
D gene: -
CDR3 length: 13
V gene: TRBV2
J gene: TRBJ2-7

CDR3 DNA: TGCAGCGTTAAACAGTTTAACGGCGAATACGAGCAGTACTTC
CDR3 protein: CSVKQFNGEYEQYF
clone size: few
D gene: -
CDR3 length: 14
V gene: TRBV29-1
J gene: TRBJ2-7

CDR3 DNA: TGTGCCAGCAGCGAGTCCACAGGGGCGAACACTGAAGCTTTCTTT
CDR3 protein: CASSESTGANTEAFF
clone size: many
D gene: TRBD1
CDR3 length: 15
V gene: TRBV7-9
J gene: TRBJ1-1

CDR3 DNA: TGTGCCTGGAATAAAGGGCAGCCCAATCAGCCCCAGCATTTT
CDR3 protein: CAWNKGQPNQPQHF
clone size: many
D gene: -
CDR3 length: 14
V gene: TRBV30
J gene: TRBJ1-5

CDR3 DNA: TGTGCCAGCTCACCACGGGCAGAGTCCCAACCCTTTAACTATGGCTACACCTTC
CDR3 protein: CASSPRAESQPFNYGYTF
clone size: few
D gene: -
CDR3 length: 18
V gene: TRBV18
J gene: TRBJ1-2

CDR3 DNA: TGTGCCAGCAGTGATATGACAGGGGGGAACACTGAAGCTTTCTTT
CDR3 protein: CASSDMTGGNTEAFF
clone size: many
D gene: TRBD1
CDR3 length: 15
V gene: TRBV6-1
J gene: TRBJ1-1

CDR3 DNA: TGTGCCAGCAGCCCCACCCGACAGGTCCTAGTCCAAGAGACCCAGTACTTC
CDR3 protein: CASSPTRQVLVQETQYF
clone size: few
D gene: -
CDR3 length: 17
V gene: TRBV11-2
J gene: TRBJ2-5

CDR3 DNA: TGTGCCAGCAGTCCCGACAGAAACTATGGCTACACCTTC
CDR3 protein: CASSPDRNYGYTF
clone size: many
D gene: -
CDR3 length: 13
V gene: TRBV28
J gene: TRBJ1-2

CDR3 DNA: TGTGCCAGCAGTTCTCCAGGCCTCTCTGGAAACACCATATATTTT
CDR3 protein: CASSSPGLSGNTIYF
clone size: many
D gene: -
CDR3 length: 15
V gene: TRBV6-5
J gene: TRBJ1-3

CDR3 DNA: TGTGCCAGCAGTGAAATGGAACGCGAGCAGTACTTC
CDR3 protein: CASSEMEREQYF
clone size: many
D gene: -
CDR3 length: 12
V gene: TRBV2
J gene: TRBJ2-7

CDR3 DNA: TGTGCCAGCAGCGAAGGACAGGGACACACTGAAGCTTTCTTT
CDR3 protein: CASSEGQGHTEAFF
clone size: many
D gene: TRBD1
CDR3 length: 14
V gene: TRBV28
J gene: TRBJ1-1

CDR3 DNA: TGTGCCAGCAGCTTAGATCGGGACCTGAACACTGAAGCTTTCTTT
CDR3 protein: CASSLDRDLNTEAFF
clone size: many
D gene: -
CDR3 length: 15
V gene: TRBV7-8
J gene: TRBJ1-1